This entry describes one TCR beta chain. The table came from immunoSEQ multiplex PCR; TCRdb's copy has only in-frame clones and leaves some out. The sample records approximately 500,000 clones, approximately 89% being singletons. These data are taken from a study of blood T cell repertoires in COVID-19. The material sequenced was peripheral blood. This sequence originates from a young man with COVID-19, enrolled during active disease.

The CDR3 loop is CASSMPGLAGGYEQFF. The CDR3 DNA is TGTGCCAGTAGTATGCCCGGACTAGCGGGAGGGTATGAGCAGTTCTTC. The chain uses TRBV19 and TRBJ2-1; 15 bases line up with TRBD2. This CDR3 spans 16 amino acids. The V gene end was trimmed by 3 bases and the J gene end by 8 bases; junction bases not matched to a gene: 5. The germline V gene encodes CDR1 LNHDA and CDR2 SQIVND (reference sequence).